The source of this T cell receptor (beta chain) is a study of CD8+ T cells in alopecia areata. Study-level points and caveats: Tofacitinib delivered significant drops in scalp clonality and in expanded CD8+ clones among the top 100.

The CDR3 contains 14 residues. Per the germline V gene, CDR1 is SGDLS and CDR2 is YYNGEE. V gave up 0 bases and J gave up 7 bases, with 10 bases separating them. The sample's treatment: oral pan-JAK inhibitor, 5-10 mg twice daily. Extracted RNA was reverse transcribed into cDNA, the sequencing template. The protocol was immunoSEQ multiplex PCR, while the TCRdb copy is restricted to in-frame clones and leaves out a portion. Altogether around 190,000 clones are present, about three fifths being singletons, with the ten largest covering under 1.2%. About this clone itself: The antigen is undetermined.

The chain links TRBV9 to TRBJ2-2; D gene uncertain. The origin of this receptor is a human donor with alopecia areata. The sequenced sample was CD4+ T cells sorted from blood, obtained at week 24, from a patient treated with tofacitinib. The DNA for the CDR3 is TGTGCCAGCAGCGTAGTTTCGGGTGACGGGGAGCTGTTTTTT. It encodes CASSVVSGDGELFF.